This passage covers 2 T cell receptor beta chains from one sample sequenced in a study of blood T cell repertoires in COVID-19. Here immunoSEQ multiplex PCR was the method, and the copy in TCRdb shows in-frame clones only, minus some. Of 270,000 or so clones in the sample, 80% to 85% are singletons; the top ten hold roughly 3.1%. The sample comprised PBMCs or T cells enriched from blood (not recorded which). The receptors derive from a man aged 50-60 years who had recovered from COVID-19.

J is TRBJ2-7 and V is TRBV10-2, with TRBD1 matching over 9 bases. Germline trimming cut 6 bases from V and 2 bases from J; bases unmatched to any gene: 2. Germline V gene lookup returns CDR1 WSHSY and CDR2 SAAADI. The CDR3 runs 13 residues. The CDR3 protein is CASRGQGAYEQYF. As DNA, the CDR3 is TGCGCCAGCAGGGGACAGGGCGCCTACGAGCAGTACTTC.

CDR3 residues: CASSDGTGGIGYTF. The CDR3 DNA is TGTGCCAGCAGCGACGGGACAGGGGGCATTGGCTACACCTTC. This chain links TRBV9 with TRBJ1-2, with 12 bases aligning to TRBD1. The germline V gene has CDR1 SGDLS and CDR2 YYNGEE. V shed 3 bases, J shed 7 bases, and the junction held 4 bases outside the gene matches. This CDR3 has 14 amino acids. Full variable domain (remainder filled in from reference TRBV9 and TRBJ1-2): DSGVTQTPKHLITATGQRVTLRCSPRSGDLSVYWYQQSLDQGLQFLIQYYNGEERAKGNILERFSAQQFPDLHSELNLSSLELGDSALYFCASSDGTGGIGYTFGSGTRLTVV.